The sample holds many counts of the clone carrying this T cell receptor (beta chain). TCRdb re-analysed the 5' RACE reads in MiXCR, keeping a single row per CDR3 protein. Altogether about 33,000 distinct CDR3 sequences are present, roughly 1.6% being singletons, with the ten largest covering about 9%. This sample was taken from a study of neurological immune-mediated disorders. 2 million PBMCs stored at -80 C were the source of the unsorted libraries. The CDR3 is 14 residues long. Germline assignment: CDR1 DFQATT and CDR2 SNEGSKA (reference sequence). With 5 bases clipped from V and 2 bases from J, the junction kept 4 bases outside the gene matches.

The sequence derives from a woman aged 25-40 years with multiple sclerosis. The J gene is TRBJ1-5, the V gene TRBV20-1, with TRBD1 identical over 9 bases. Sequencing was performed on PBMCs. DNA of the CDR3: TGCAGTGCTCGACAGGGGGTCGGCAATCAGCCCCAGCATTTT. Its translation: CSARQGVGNQPQHF.